The clone carrying this T cell receptor (beta chain) has more than one count but fewer than ten. Its antigen is not identified. This sample was included in a study of T cells after yellow fever vaccination. Whole-study results and caveats: Peaking on day 5 versus 15, the secondary response was faster but weaker.

Each CDR3 protein is one row after TCRdb ran MiXCR on the 5' RACE reads. The table has some 420,000 distinct CDR3 sequences, around 20% seen once. There are 16 residues in the CDR3. Germline lookup yields CDR1 SGHAT and CDR2 FQNNGV. Trimming stripped 4 bases from V and 2 bases from J, with 16 bases between. This TCR came from a man in his late teens or twenties who received the YFV17D yellow fever vaccine. The V and J genes are TRBV11-2 and TRBJ2-3, with D possibly called TRBD1 or TRBD2 (5 bases each). This specimen was PBMCs, taken before the yellow fever booster vaccination. The CDR3, as DNA: TGTGCCAGCAGCTCCCTCGGGGCGCCTAACACAGATACGCAGTATTTT. Protein product: CASSSLGAPNTDTQYF. Full variable domain (outside the CDR3, taken from reference TRBV11-2 and TRBJ2-3): EAGVAQSPRYKIIEKRQSVAFWCNPISGHATLYWYQQILGQGPKLLIQFQNNGVVDDSQLPKDRFSAERLKGVDSTLKIQPAKLEDSAVYLCASSSLGAPNTDTQYFGPGTRLTVL.